This entry lists 13 T cell receptor beta chains sequenced from one sample in a study of T-cell memory formation after mild COVID-19. TCRdb itself ran the 5' RACE reads through MiXCR, one entry per CDR3 protein. There are some 450,000 distinct CDR3 sequences in the sample; roughly 18% occur only once, and 20% to 25% lies in the top ten. The sample consisted of PBMCs or a T cell subset sorted from them (not recorded which). The receptor source for this set is a man aged 18 to 35 who had mild COVID-19 (a few samples of this study predate the infection). Cell type and time point are not known.

The chain combines TRBV5-1 with TRBJ2-1, with D possibly matching TRBD2 (7 bases). The germline gives CDR1 SGHRS, CDR2 YFSETQ. V was clipped by 0 bases and J by 9 bases, with 16 bases between them. This CDR3 is 15 amino acids long. CDR3 in amino acids: CASSLVEGGPGEQFF. The DNA of the CDR3 is TGCGCCAGCAGCTTGGTGGAGGGGGGGCCGGGTGAGCAGTTCTTC. Full variable domain (outside the CDR3, taken from reference TRBV5-1 and TRBJ2-1): KAGVTQTPRYLIKTRGQQVTLSCSPISGHRSVSWYQQTPGQGLQFLFEYFSETQRNKGNFPGRFSGRQFSNSRSEMNVSTLELGDSALYLCASSLVEGGPGEQFFGPGTRLTVL.

This clonotype showed up just a few times. The gene calls are TRBV6-5 and TRBJ1-1; 7 bases match TRBD1. J was trimmed by 0 bases and V by 6 bases; bases with no gene match: 7. In germline, CDR1 is MNHEY, CDR2 SVGAGI. The CDR3 has 15 residues. This CDR3 is CASRIQGTMNTEAFF. For the CDR3, the DNA is TGTGCCAGCAGGATACAGGGGACCATGAACACTGAAGCTTTCTTT.

The gene calls are TRBV5-1 and TRBJ2-2; 10 bases fit TRBD2. Germline CDR1 reads SGHRS; CDR2 reads YFSETQ. The CDR3 extends over 15 amino acids. Losses at the gene ends were 2 bases for V and 3 bases for J; bases not matched to a gene: 1. The CDR3, as DNA: TGCGCCAGCAGCTTTCTAGCGGGGGACACCGGGGAGCTGTTTTTT. Amino acid sequence: CASSFLAGDTGELFF.

The gene calls are TRBV7-3 and TRBJ1-2; D call uncertain. CDR3 length: 16 amino acids. CDR1 and CDR2 (germline): SGHTA, FQGTGA. The V end was cut by 5 bases, the J end by 2 bases, with 18 bases between. CDR3 residues: CASSPGNYNGNYGYTF. CDR3 bases: TGTGCCAGCAGCCCCGGAAACTACAACGGAAACTATGGCTACACCTTC.

V is TRBV25-1 and J is TRBJ2-1; tentative D call: TRBD1 (5 bases). CDR3 size: 11 residues. Looked up from germline, CDR1 is MGHDK and CDR2 is SYGVNS. V was shortened by 7 bases and J by 6 bases, with 7 bases between the two germline ends. The CDR3 DNA follows: TGTGCCAGCACAGGGCCCAATGAGCAGTTCTTC. Residues: CASTGPNEQFF.

V is TRBV5-1 and J is TRBJ2-3; D gene uncertain. The CDR3 is made up of 13 amino acids. V was cut by 1 base and J by 4 bases, with 7 bases left in between. CDR1 is SGHRS, CDR2 YFSETQ, per germline. In nucleotides, the CDR3 is TGCGCCAGCAGCTTGCTCCCGGCAGATACGCAGTATTTT. This gives the protein CASSLLPADTQYF.

On this clonotype: Germline and junction disagree at one end, which may indicate a read error. The chain couples TRBV6-2 or TRBV6-3 to TRBJ1-2; 7 nucleotides align to TRBD1. Per the germline V gene, CDR1 is MNHEY and CDR2 is SVGEGT. The CDR3 totals 12 residues. CDR3 sequence reads: CASEDLTGPCSF. CDR3 nucleotides: TGTGCCAGCGAGGACCTGACAGGGCCCTGCTCGTTC.

CDR3 amino acids: CASSFRPRRSGSYEQYV. For the CDR3, the DNA is TGTGCCAGCAGTTTCCGTCCGCGCCGCTCGGGCTCCTACGAGCAGTACGTC. V and J are TRBV12-3 or TRBV12-4 and TRBJ2-7; D is ambiguous. This CDR3 region has 17 residues. V was trimmed by 3 bases and J by 0 bases, leaving 18 bases between them.

This clonotype was seen a few times. This rearrangement joins TRBV5-1 to TRBJ2-1; 8 bases are shared with TRBD1. V gave up 1 base and J gave up 8 bases; unmatched junction bases: 5. Germline assignment: CDR1 SGHRS and CDR2 YFSETQ. CDR3 length: 14 amino acids. CDR3 nucleotides: TGCGCCAGCAGCTTGACAGGGGGATGGGATGAGCAGTTCTTC. Its translation is CASSLTGGWDEQFF.

The chain is built from TRBV12-3 or TRBV12-4 and TRBJ1-5, with 7 nucleotides matching TRBD1. J gave up 3 bases and V 4 bases, and 3 bases lay outside the gene matches. The CDR3 spans 14 residues. CDR3 bases: TGTGCCAGCAGTTCGACAGGGAACAATCAGCCCCAGCATTTT. It translates to CASSSTGNNQPQHF.

This clonotype occurred a few times. V gene TRBV29-1 combines with J gene TRBJ1-1, with D uncertain. CDR3 length: 12 amino acids. CDR1 is SQVTM and CDR2 is ANQGSEA in the germline V gene. V lost 5 bases and J lost 0, with 7 bases in between. CDR3 sequence reads: CSVLAVNTEAFF. CDR3 coding DNA: TGCAGCGTTCTGGCAGTGAACACTGAAGCTTTCTTT.

This clonotype was detected many times. This rearrangement joins TRBV19 to TRBJ1-2; no clear D gene. V was clipped by 4 bases and J by 4 bases, with 7 bases between them. This CDR3 is built from 12 residues. Germline CDR1 is LNHDA and CDR2 is SQIVND (reference sequence). The CDR3, as DNA: TGTGCCAGTAGTACGGAGGGCTATGGCTACACCTTC. This translates into CASSTEGYGYTF.

The chain recombines TRBV12-3 or TRBV12-4 with TRBJ2-3; 8 bases are a match to TRBD2. J was trimmed by 4 bases and V by 6 bases; bases with no gene match: 12. This CDR3 is 16 amino acids long. In DNA, the CDR3 is TGTGCCAGCAGCTGGGATCGGGGGGGTTCCCCAGATACGCAGTATTTT. Its translation: CASSWDRGGSPDTQYF.